This TCR beta chain was retrieved from a study of cytomegalovirus exposure and HLA in healthy donors. Study-level information: Early released data comprised about 84 million unique TCRs from HLA-typed donors.

The PCR made use of 60 Vbeta and 13 Jbeta primers. TCRdb keeps only in-frame clones here, not all; method: immunoSEQ multiplex PCR. The data hold under 150,000 clones, with 60% to 85% observed a single time. Concerning this clone itself: A junction boundary mismatches the germline segment, possibly from a read error.

Germline CDR1 reads SEHNR; CDR2 reads FQNEAQ (reference sequence). CDR3 length: 12 amino acids. The V and J genes are TRBV7-9 and TRBJ1-1, with D perhaps matching TRBD1 (6 bases). This sequence originates from a young man in good health and CMV-seronegative. Sample: PBMCs. The CDR3 coding sequence is TGTTCCAGCAGCATCGGACAGCAGGAAGCTTTCTTT. Translated: CSSSIGQQEAFF. The variable domain in full, completed from reference TRBV7-9 and TRBJ1-1, reads DTGVSQNPRHKITKRGQNVTFRCDPISEHNRLYWYRQTLGQGPEFLTYFQNEAQLEKSRLLSDRFSAERPKGSFSTLEIQRTEQGDSAMYLCSSSIGQQEAFFGQGTRLTVV.